Sequencing of this T cell receptor beta chain was carried out in a study of blood T cell repertoires in COVID-19. Study-wide background: Collection of acute and convalescent COVID-19 samples took place in the United States, Italy and Spain. Sources were T cells, B-cell-depleted T cells, or PBMCs; the material itself was cDNA or gDNA.

In the original workflow: Reference gene primer amplification yielded estimated nucleated cell counts. The table came from immunoSEQ multiplex PCR; TCRdb's copy has only in-frame clones and leaves some out. From that table come the V and J calls and clone size; the DNA was used to work out D and trimming. The sample includes about 190,000 clones, 87% of them seen just once. The sequenced sample consisted of peripheral blood. This sequence originates from a man in his sixties with active or convalescent COVID-19.

CDR3 protein: CAWSVRHRGDEQFF. The DNA for the CDR3 is TGTGCCTGGAGTGTCCGGCACAGGGGAGATGAGCAGTTCTTC. The genes are TRBV30 and TRBJ2-1; 7 nucleotides line up with TRBD1. V lost 0 bases to trimming and J lost 8 bases; unmatched junction nucleotides: 7. The CDR3 totals 14 residues. Germline V gene sequence: CDR1 GTSNPN, CDR2 SVGIG (reference sequence).